This T cell receptor (beta chain) was captured by sequencing in a study of T-cell memory formation after mild COVID-19 (dated by TCRdb to 2020 to 2023). The study in broad terms: TCR sequence clusters from the two donors were found to be largely donor specific. T-cell clones expanding and contracting after mild COVID-19 in a couple of donors were tracked by longitudinal TCRalpha and TCRbeta repertoire sequencing. The cohort was made up of two young adult volunteers, one female and one male, who were previously healthy.

Beyond this particular receptor, the publication reports: The study included only a couple of mild cases, and larger cohorts that include severe cases with pre-infection samples were judged to be necessary. Contracting CD4+ clones turned up mainly in the CM and EM memory subsets, whereas EMRA was where CD8+ clones were enriched. Balanced CD4/CD8 phenotypes were observed for clones contracting from day 15 to 85, whereas a bias towards CD4+ was observed for a second wave of clones expanding from day 15 to 37. The detection of some responding clones in pre-infection memory suggests that pre-existing cross-reactive memory T cells joined the SARS-CoV-2 response. Whether the second-wave clones peaking on day 37 were SARS-CoV-2 specific was not confirmed.

Ficoll-Paque density gradient centrifugation was used to isolate PBMCs. This clonotype came up once. No cognate antigen has been identified for it. No base-level quality is on record; no much larger clone is a single base apart. A read on its own is weak evidence. V ends up 4 bases short and J 1 base short, with an unmatched junction base count of 5. According to the germline V gene (reference sequence), CDR1 reads SEHNR and CDR2 reads FQNEAQ. The CDR3 runs 17 residues from the cysteine to the phenylalanine. Just the 51-base CDR3 DNA is kept, in frame starting at base 1. Instrument used: Illumina NovaSeq 6000. cDNA libraries for TCRalpha and TCRbeta were prepared by 5'RACE using constant-segment primers, with sample barcodes and unique molecular identifiers added. Trizol reagent was used to extract RNA from every sample. The libraries were amplified in two PCR steps, and the second step added a second sample barcode and Illumina TruSeq adapters. Sequencing of libraries was performed on an Illumina NovaSeq with 2 x 150 bp paired-end reads. In the source study's methods: The reads were demultiplexed and collapsed into UMI-guided consensus sequences using migec v1.2.7. Using mixcr v2.1.11, UMI consensuses were aligned to TRA and TRB V and J templates and then assembled into clonotypes. Clonotypes were classified as expanded or contracted when called significant by both edgeR and NoisET, with noise models trained on biological replicates. For edgeR calls, a false discovery rate-adjusted p below 0.01 and a log2 fold-change threshold of 1 were applied. As an exploratory analysis of dynamics, max-normalized trajectories of the 1000 most abundant clonotypes were examined by PCA with hierarchical clustering. The CD4 or CD8 phenotype of responding clones was assigned using the separately sequenced CD4+ and CD8+ repertoires. TCRdb reworked the public reads: Q25 trimming with fastp, MiXCR clone assembly, productive beta chains retained. Duplicate CDR3 protein sequences are folded into a single record with the most common DNA and genes. The V and J calls follow TCRdb's processing rather than the paper's. The sample table shows more than 75,000 distinct CDR3 sequences, and about 15% are seen once. The ten largest clones add up to 30% to 35% of the sample.

This sequence originates from an adult woman who had mild COVID-19 (a few samples of this study predate the infection). The sample titles of this study are shuffled in the database, so cell type and time point are left out; the donor was told from shared clones. The material sequenced was PBMCs or a T cell subset sorted from them (not recorded which). The rearranged chain carries TRBV7-9 and TRBJ2-3; 13 central nucleotides agree with TRBD2. The DNA sequence follows: TGTGCCAGCAGCTGGGGGACTAGCGGGACCGGCACAGATACGCAGTATTTT. Translated, it gives CASSWGTSGTGTDTQYF. The full variable domain, with segments outside the CDR3 supplied by the reference TRBV7-9 and TRBJ2-3 proteins, appears as DTGVSQNPRHKITKRGQNVTFRCDPISEHNRLYWYRQTLGQGPEFLTYFQNEAQLEKSRLLSDRFSAERPKGSFSTLEIQRTEQGDSAMYLCASSWGTSGTGTDTQYFGPGTRLTVL.